Shown below are 28 T cell receptor beta chains from a single sample sequenced in a study of cytomegalovirus exposure and HLA in healthy donors. PCR amplification relied on 60 Vbeta primers (plus 13 Jbeta primers). The method was immunoSEQ multiplex PCR; TCRdb's version includes in-frame clones alone and lacks a portion of them. In the table there are some 180,000 clones, around 73% of which are singletons. Sequences were obtained from PBMCs. The receptor source for this set is a woman aged 18-29 years in good health and CMV-seropositive.

The chain joins TRBV6-1 to TRBJ2-3; perhaps TRBD1 as D (5 bases). This CDR3 is built from 14 residues. Germline assignment: CDR1 MNHNS and CDR2 SASEGT. The germline V and J ends were trimmed by 2 bases and 1 base, with 7 bases remaining between them. The CDR3 reads CASSEQGGTDTQYF. The CDR3 nucleotides read TGTGCCAGCAGTGAACAGGGTGGCACAGATACGCAGTATTTT.

This sequence joins TRBV5-6 and TRBJ2-5; D may be TRBD2 (6 bases). The germline V and J ends were trimmed by 3 bases and 9 bases, with 21 bases remaining between them. The CDR3 is made up of 15 amino acids. The V gene's germline CDR1 is SGHDT and CDR2 YYEEEE. CDR3 amino acids: CASSWGTAGRMAQYF. CDR3 bases: TGTGCCAGCAGCTGGGGGACTGCCGGCAGAATGGCCCAGTACTTC.

The chain recombines TRBV15 with TRBJ2-7, with 11 positions matching TRBD1. This CDR3 comprises 14 residues. CDR1 is LNHNV, CDR2 YYDKDF, per germline (reference sequence). V trimming: 3 bases; J trimming: 5 bases; junction bases outside the gene matches: 3. The CDR3 DNA follows: TGTGCCACCAGCAGGGACAGGGGGCGCAACGAGCAGTACTTC. It is translated as CATSRDRGRNEQYF.

A single count supports this clone. Relative to the germline gene, one junction end is altered; a read error may explain this. CDR3 sequence: CSSSRDSYGYTF. The CDR3 DNA follows: TGTTCCAGCAGTCGGGACAGCTATGGCTACACCTTC. The chain couples TRBV7-9 to TRBJ1-2; 7 positions agree with TRBD1. The CDR3 contains 12 residues. Germline V gene data show CDR1 as SEHNR and CDR2 as FQNEAQ (reference sequence).

This chain uses TRBV9 with TRBJ2-2; 10 bases line up with TRBD1. Germline lookup yields CDR1 SGDLS and CDR2 YYNGEE. This CDR3 has 16 residues. The V segment lost 7 bases and the J segment 1 base; nucleotides outside the gene matches: 7. The CDR3 DNA reads as TGTGCCAGCGCCCCGGGACAGGGGAAGAACACCGGGGAGCTGTTTTTT. Translating gives CASAPGQGKNTGELFF.

The chain combines TRBV13 with TRBJ2-7; unclear D gene. V lost 4 bases to trimming and J lost 1 base, with 11 bases between them. The V gene's germline CDR1 is PRHDT and CDR2 FYEKMQ (reference sequence). The CDR3 spans 14 residues. The CDR3 DNA is TGTGCCAGCAGCTCCGCAGGAAATTCCTACGAGCAGTACTTC. Residues: CASSSAGNSYEQYF.

The CDR3 region is CASSEGTGETGELFF. The CDR3 DNA reads as TGTGCCAGCAGTGAAGGGACAGGAGAAACCGGGGAGCTGTTTTTT. The V gene is TRBV6-1, the J gene TRBJ2-2, with 7 bases fitting TRBD1. Per the germline V gene, CDR1 is MNHNS and CDR2 is SASEGT. The CDR3 runs to 15 residues. With V trimmed by 1 base and J by 5 bases, 4 bases remained unmatched.

In its sample, this clone was seen once. At one of its ends the junction is not consistent with the germline gene, which may arise from a read error. This chain uses TRBV7-7 with TRBJ2-5, with TRBD1 matching over 7 bases. Germline V gives CDR1 SSHAT, CDR2 FNYEAQ (reference sequence). The CDR3 consists of 13 residues. The CDR3 region is CASSSGQQETQYF. For the CDR3, the DNA is TGTGCTAGCAGCTCGGGACAGCAAGAGACCCAGTACTTC.

This clone has just a few counts. This chain connects TRBV2 to TRBJ2-3; 9 nucleotides agree with TRBD1. V trimming: 0 bases; J trimming: 2 bases; junction bases outside the gene matches: 6. Germline V gene sequence: CDR1 SNHLY, CDR2 FYNNEI. The CDR3 extends over 17 amino acids. The CDR3 is CASSEALWDRVTDTQYF. CDR3 coding DNA: TGTGCCAGCAGTGAAGCGCTTTGGGACAGGGTCACAGATACGCAGTATTTT.

This clone was picked up a small number of times. The chain links TRBV2 to TRBJ2-5; D perhaps matches TRBD2 (5 bases). The J call may not be correct, given that the DNA end is closer to TRBJ2-7. The CDR3 consists of 12 residues. The germline V gene has CDR1 SNHLY and CDR2 FYNNEI. CDR3 protein: CASSRDIYEQYF. In DNA, the CDR3 is TGTGCCAGCAGCCGGGATATCTACGAGCAGTACTTC.

This chain joins TRBV4-3 and TRBJ1-4, with 7 nucleotides matching TRBD1. The CDR3 length is 14 residues. Germline values: CDR1 LGHNA, CDR2 YSLEER. Trimming cost V 5 bases and J 10 bases; bases outside gene matches: 10. CDR3 in amino acids: CASSWAAGGRKLFF. The DNA for the CDR3 is TGCGCCAGCAGCTGGGCGGCAGGGGGGAGAAAACTGTTTTTT.

The CDR3: CASRGAGGEETQYF. The CDR3 DNA reads as TGTGCCAGTAGGGGAGCGGGGGGGGAAGAGACCCAGTACTTC. The chain is built from TRBV19 and TRBJ2-5; TRBD2 agrees at 10 bases. This CDR3 contains 14 residues. CDR1 is LNHDA, CDR2 SQIVND, per germline (reference sequence). After removal of 6 bases from V and 3 bases from J, the junction contained 4 bases not matched to a gene.

The chain employs TRBV5-4 and TRBJ2-3; D uncertain. V was pared by 4 bases and J by 7 bases, with 10 bases between. This CDR3 is 12 amino acids long. Germline V gene data show CDR1 as SGHNT and CDR2 as YYREEE (reference sequence). The CDR3 here is CASSQDRNTQYF. The CDR3 DNA reads as TGTGCCAGCAGCCAGGATCGAAATACGCAGTATTTT.

The chain has TRBV15 and TRBJ2-7; no clear D gene. The ends were cut back, 0 bases at V and 6 bases at J, with 12 bases in the middle. The CDR3 length is 14 residues. Per the germline V gene, CDR1 is LNHNV and CDR2 is YYDKDF (reference sequence). CDR3: CATSRDRLAAEQYF. CDR3 DNA: TGTGCCACCAGCAGAGATCGACTGGCGGCCGAGCAGTACTTC. Combining the CDR3 with reference TRBV15 and TRBJ2-7 gives the whole variable domain DAMVIQNPRYQVTQFGKPVTLSCSQTLNHNVMYWYQQKSSQAPKLLFHYYDKDFNNEADTPDNFQSRRPNTSFCFLDIRSPGLGDTAMYLCATSRDRLAAEQYFGPGTRLTVT.

This clone was detected once. V usage is TRBV7-9 and J usage is TRBJ1-2, with D possibly matching TRBD1 (5 bases). Germline CDR1 SEHNR, CDR2 FQNEAQ (reference sequence). V lost 5 bases and J lost 3, with 13 bases in between. This CDR3 comprises 14 residues. CDR3 in amino acids: CASSPDRKYYGYTF. CDR3 DNA: TGTGCCAGCAGCCCTGACAGAAAGTACTATGGCTACACCTTC. Together with reference TRBV7-9 and TRBJ1-2, the CDR3 gives the full variable domain: DTGVSQNPRHKITKRGQNVTFRCDPISEHNRLYWYRQTLGQGPEFLTYFQNEAQLEKSRLLSDRFSAERPKGSFSTLEIQRTEQGDSAMYLCASSPDRKYYGYTFGSGTRLTVV.

This clone was counted only a few times. The chain has TRBV4-1 and TRBJ1-2, with 9 bases lining up with TRBD1. This CDR3 contains 15 residues. The trim removed 2 bases at V and 2 bases at J, leaving 3 bases unmatched. Germline-derived CDR1 and CDR2 are MGHRA and YSYEKL. CDR3 sequence reads: CASSQSQGANYGYTF. The CDR3 coding sequence is TGCGCCAGCAGCCAATCACAGGGGGCGAACTATGGCTACACCTTC.

This clone was detected only a few times. This sequence joins TRBV7-2 and TRBJ1-5; TRBD1 aligns across 9 bases. Per the germline V gene, CDR1 is SGHTA and CDR2 is FQGNSA. The CDR3 has 13 amino acids. Unmatched junction bases numbered 1, after V lost 5 bases and J lost 5 bases. This CDR3 is CASSDRGDQPQHF. The CDR3 DNA sequence: TGTGCCAGCAGCGACAGGGGGGATCAGCCCCAGCATTTT.

In its sample, this clone ranks as medium-sized (0.01 to 0.1%). This chain joins TRBV6-1 and TRBJ2-7; D remains unclear. Germline CDR1 MNHNS, CDR2 SASEGT. V was cut by 2 bases and J by 6 bases, with 17 bases left in between. The CDR3 totals 15 residues. The DNA of the CDR3 is TGTGCCAGCAGTGAATTCACGGGTAGTGTTGCCGAGCAGTACTTC. Translating gives CASSEFTGSVAEQYF.

This rearrangement joins TRBV29-1 to TRBJ1-2; 9 bases agree with TRBD1. J lost 3 bases, V lost 7 bases, and 9 bases had no gene match. Germline loops: CDR1 SQVTM, CDR2 ANQGSEA. The CDR3 extends over 14 amino acids. CDR3 sequence: CSGNFRDRDYGYTF. For the CDR3, the DNA is TGCAGCGGTAATTTCCGGGACAGGGACTATGGCTACACCTTC.

The DNA for the CDR3 is TGCAGCGTTGTTCTGGCAGCCTACGAGCAGTACTTC. Translated: CSVVLAAYEQYF. V and J are TRBV29-1 and TRBJ2-7; D remains unclear. CDR3 length: 12 residues. Trimming removed 4 bases from V and 2 bases from J, with 9 bases in between. Germline lookup yields CDR1 SQVTM and CDR2 ANQGSEA.

This chain links TRBV30 with TRBJ2-5; perhaps TRBD1 as D (6 bases). The CDR3 length is 14 residues. V lost 6 bases and J 3 bases, leaving 17 bases between the germline ends. Germline CDR1 is GTSNPN and CDR2 is SVGIG (reference sequence). In nucleotides, the CDR3 is TGTGCCTGCGAATACCGGGACAACGAAGAGACCCAGTACTTC. This gives the protein CACEYRDNEETQYF.

The rearrangement uses TRBV10-2 and TRBJ2-7; D is possibly TRBD1 (5 bases). CDR1 WSHSY and CDR2 SAAADI come from the germline V gene. V gave up 3 bases and J gave up 5 bases, with 14 bases separating them. The CDR3 runs to 14 residues. CDR3 residues: CASSEGTGWHEQYF. CDR3 in DNA: TGCGCCAGCAGTGAAGGTACAGGTTGGCACGAGCAGTACTTC.

The chain has TRBV9 and TRBJ1-1; D gene ambiguous. The V gene lost 1 base and the J gene lost 3 bases, with 10 bases spanning the gap. Germline CDR1 SGDLS, CDR2 YYNGEE. This CDR3 contains 14 residues. The CDR3 region has the DNA TGTGCCAGCAGCGTATACGAGAGGGACACTGAAGCTTTCTTT. Translating gives CASSVYERDTEAFF.

The J gene is TRBJ2-3, the V gene TRBV10-1; 8 positions agree with TRBD2. The germline CDR1 and CDR2 sequences are WNHNN and SYGVQD (reference sequence). The CDR3 extends over 15 amino acids. V lost 6 bases, J lost 4 bases, and 9 bases stayed unmatched. Written as DNA, the CDR3 is TGCGCCAGCAGGAGGCAGGGACTAGAGGCAGATACGCAGTATTTT. This sequence encodes CASRRQGLEADTQYF.

The genes are TRBV2 and TRBJ1-2; TRBD1 matches at 9 bases. The CDR3 totals 12 residues. J lost 3 bases, V lost 9 bases, and 2 bases had no gene match. The germline V gene has CDR1 SNHLY and CDR2 FYNNEI. The DNA of the CDR3 is TGTGCCAGACAGGGGGCGGACTATGGCTACACCTTC. It translates to CARQGADYGYTF.

Worth noting for this clone: The junction does not match germline at one end; this may be a read error. The chain recombines TRBV27 with TRBJ1-3; weak D call: TRBD1 (5 bases). The CDR3 consists of 16 residues. Per germline, CDR1 MNHEY and CDR2 SMNVEV (reference sequence). As DNA, the CDR3 is TGTGCCAGCAGTTTATCGCTAGGGGCGGCGGGAAACACTATATATTTT. Translating it yields CASSLSLGAAGNTIYF.

The V gene is TRBV7-2, the J gene TRBJ2-6; 7 bases are a match to TRBD1. CDR1 and CDR2 from the germline V gene are SGHTA and FQGNSA. CDR3 length: 15 amino acids. V was clipped by 5 bases and J by 2 bases; unmatched bases: 3. The CDR3 DNA is TGTGCCAGCAGCGCCGGGACAGCTGGGGCCAACGTCCTGACTTTC. As protein: CASSAGTAGANVLTF.

The chain links TRBV4-2 to TRBJ1-2; 10 nucleotides match TRBD1. Germline V gene lookup returns CDR1 LGHNA and CDR2 YNFKEQ. V was pared by 1 base and J by 3 bases, with 5 bases of the junction left unmatched. The CDR3 runs 16 residues. CDR3 nucleotide sequence: TGTGCCAGCAGCCAAGCGGGGGACAGGGGACACTATGGCTACACCTTC. This encodes CASSQAGDRGHYGYTF.